This is a list of T cell receptor beta chains from one sample in a study of cytomegalovirus exposure and HLA in healthy donors. Using immunoSEQ multiplex PCR, the repertoire was profiled, and TCRdb retains in-frame clones only, with some absent. The sample consists of about 140,000 clones, around 75% of them appearing once. The sequencing input was PBMCs. The receptor set was obtained from a woman in her twenties or thirties in good health and CMV-seronegative. Each CDR3 is given with its conserved first and last residue. D genes are given only for firm matches. The listing skips clone size in some rows; elsewhere it reads once, few, many or a size class.

-,TRBV7-9,TRBJ2-5,-,CASSLRGVTQYF,TGTGCCAGCAGCTTGCGCGGCGTAACCCAGTACTTC
-,TRBV5-1,TRBJ2-3,-,CASSLGTNYQYF,TGCGCCAGCAGCTTGGGGACTAATTACCAGTATTTT
-,TRBV7-9,TRBJ1-4,-,CASSGQDSKHEKLFF,TGTGCCAGCAGCGGTCAGGACAGCAAACATGAAAAACTGTTTTTT
-,TRBV5-6,TRBJ1-6,-,CASSRGMDRPNSPLHF,TGTGCCAGCAGCCGTGGCATGGACAGACCAAATTCACCCCTCCACTTT
-,TRBV7-9,TRBJ2-1,TRBD2,CASSPFGAGRNEQFF,TGTGCCAGCAGCCCCTTCGGAGCGGGAAGGAATGAGCAGTTCTTC
-,TRBV29-1,TRBJ1-1,TRBD1,CSVRTGGNPEAFF,TGCAGCGTCCGGACAGGGGGCAATCCTGAAGCTTTCTTT
once,TRBV4-1,TRBJ2-1,TRBD2,CASSLTLAGGNEQFF,TGCGCCAGCAGCCTAACACTAGCGGGAGGCAATGAGCAGTTCTTC
-,TRBV29-1,TRBJ2-1,TRBD2,CSGLPATSGRINEQFF,TGCAGCGGACTCCCTGCCACTAGCGGGAGGATAAATGAGCAGTTCTTC
-,TRBV11-3,TRBJ2-3,TRBD2,CASSLGGTSDSSTDTQYF,TGTGCCAGCAGCTTAGGTGGGACTAGCGATTCTAGCACAGATACGCAGTATTTT
once,TRBV7-2,TRBJ2-1,-,CASNTPRETRNYNEQFF,TGTGCCAGCAACACTCCGAGGGAGACGCGTAACTACAATGAGCAGTTCTTC
-,TRBV6-5,TRBJ2-1,-,CASSLLGGQEQFF,TGTGCCAGCAGTCTTCTCGGGGGGCAGGAGCAGTTCTTC
-,TRBV11-2,TRBJ2-1,-,CASSLSDSLEQFF,TGTGCCAGCAGCTTGTCGGACAGCCTTGAGCAGTTCTTC
few,TRBV11-3,TRBJ2-3,-,CASSLGAGEPDTQYF,TGTGCCAGCAGCTTAGGGGCGGGTGAACCAGATACGCAGTATTTT
-,TRBV4-1,TRBJ2-1,-,CASSHSGVLDEQFF,TGCGCCAGCAGCCACTCAGGGGTCCTGGATGAGCAGTTCTTC
-,TRBV5-5,TRBJ2-2,TRBD1,CASAPPGTGNTGELFF,TGTGCCAGCGCGCCGCCGGGGACAGGAAACACCGGGGAGCTGTTTTTT
-,TRBV7-2,TRBJ2-1,TRBD1,CASSFGTGKGEQFF,TGTGCCAGCAGCTTTGGGACAGGGAAGGGTGAGCAGTTCTTC
-,TRBV25-1,TRBJ2-2,TRBD1,CASSEGAGGHTGELFF,TGTGCCAGCAGTGAAGGGGCAGGGGGTCACACCGGGGAGCTGTTTTTT
-,TRBV5-1,TRBJ1-5,-,CASAADSNQPQHF,TGCGCCAGCGCCGCGGATAGCAATCAGCCCCAGCATTTT
-,TRBV4-1,TRBJ1-5,TRBD1,CASSQDLARGSQPQHF,TGCGCCAGCAGCCAAGATCTGGCCAGGGGGTCCCAGCCCCAGCATTTT
few,TRBV5-6,TRBJ2-2,-,CASSLLSAAGRRTGELFF,TGTGCCAGCAGCTTGTTGTCCGCGGCGGGACGGAGGACCGGGGAGCTGTTTTTT
-,TRBV6-5,TRBJ1-3,-,CASRQGLAGNTIYF,TGTGCCAGCAGGCAGGGTTTGGCTGGAAACACCATATATTTT
-,TRBV6-1,TRBJ1-6,-,CASSELGLSYNSPLHF,TGTGCCAGCAGTGAATTGGGACTCTCCTATAATTCACCCCTCCACTTT
-,TRBV6-1,TRBJ1-5,-,CASSDSDNQPQHF,TGTGCCAGCAGTGACAGTGATAATCAGCCCCAGCATTTT
-,TRBV19,TRBJ1-5,-,CASRPSAGLQHF,TGTGCCAGTAGGCCATCAGCAGGTTTGCAGCATTTT
-,TRBV5-1,TRBJ1-1,-,CASSWDGRNTEAFF,TGCGCCAGCAGCTGGGACGGGAGGAACACTGAAGCTTTCTTT
few,TRBV4-2,TRBJ1-4,-,CASSQEGDTNEKLFF,TGTGCCAGCAGCCAAGAAGGGGACACAAATGAAAAACTGTTTTTT
-,TRBV5-1,TRBJ1-4,-,CASSSQTATNEKLFF,TGCGCCAGCAGCTCCCAGACAGCAACTAATGAAAAACTGTTTTTT
-,TRBV18,TRBJ2-3,-,CASSPLGSTDTQYF,TGTGCCAGCTCACCACTCGGGAGCACAGATACGCAGTATTTT
-,TRBV9,TRBJ1-4,-,CASSVAGFTNEKLFF,TGTGCCAGCAGCGTAGCGGGGTTTACTAATGAAAAACTGTTTTTT
once,TRBV18,TRBJ1-6,TRBD1,CASSGQGYSPLHF,TGTGCCAGCTCTGGACAGGGGTATTCACCCCTCCACTTT
-,TRBV28,TRBJ1-3,TRBD1,CASSSEGTGGAPGGNTIYF,TGTGCCAGCAGTTCTGAGGGGACAGGGGGCGCCCCGGGTGGAAACACCATATATTTT
-,TRBV7-6,TRBJ2-2,TRBD2,CASSLAGLAGPLTRELFF,TGTGCCAGCAGCTTAGCCGGACTAGCGGGGCCCCTCACCCGGGAGCTGTTTTTT
once,TRBV2,TRBJ1-2,-,CASRTRGGGYTF,TGTGCCAGCAGGACAAGGGGCGGCGGCTACACCTTC
few,TRBV5-8,TRBJ1-1,TRBD1,CASRLHVSHRGLAEAFF,TGTGCCAGCAGGTTGCACGTTTCCCACAGGGGGCTGGCTGAAGCTTTCTTT
-,TRBV9,TRBJ2-1,TRBD2,CASSSLGGAQNEQFF,TGTGCCAGCAGCTCCCTCGGGGGGGCGCAGAATGAGCAGTTCTTC